These 22 T cell receptor beta chains originate from one sample sequenced in a study of blood T cells in healthy people across ages. A second roughly 7 to 11 cycle PCR used barcoded and J-beta primers. TCRdb re-called the 5' RACE reads through MiXCR, storing one row per CDR3 protein. The table shows 700,000 or so distinct CDR3 sequences, with around a fifth occurring only once. The sequencing sample was made of blood. The source of these receptors is a man aged 70-80 years in good health.

The sample holds many counts of this clonotype. The J gene is TRBJ2-1, the V gene TRBV27; 12 nucleotides match TRBD2. The CDR3 covers 14 residues. The germline V gene encodes CDR1 MNHEY and CDR2 SMNVEV (reference sequence). Trimming took 6 bases from V and 10 from J; bases not matched to a gene: 7. The CDR3 nucleotides are TGTGCCAGCAGCACTAGCGGGGGGCGTCCGGAGCAGTTCTTC. Protein product: CASSTSGGRPEQFF.

The chain carries TRBV10-3 and TRBJ2-5; 7 bases map to TRBD2. Per the germline V gene, CDR1 is ENHRY and CDR2 is SYGVKD. This CDR3 is 15 amino acids long. After removal of 2 bases from V and 5 bases from J, the junction contained 8 bases not matched to a gene. The CDR3 DNA is TGTGCCATCAGTGAGAGCGGGGACCCCCTGGAGACCCAGTACTTC. Translated, it gives CAISESGDPLETQYF.

This clonotype was recorded a few times. The chain employs TRBV28 and TRBJ2-1; D may be TRBD2 (6 bases). Per the germline V gene, CDR1 is MDHEN and CDR2 is SYDVKM. With 10 bases removed from V and 10 bases from J, the gap between germline ends came to 17 bases. CDR3 length: 12 amino acids. CDR3 region: CATNRVLAEQFF. CDR3 DNA: TGTGCCACCAATCGAGTCCTAGCGGAGCAGTTCTTC.

This clonotype showed up just a few times. The rearrangement links TRBV7-9 to TRBJ1-3; a weak D match, TRBD1 (5 bases). CDR1 SEHNR and CDR2 FQNEAQ come from the germline V gene (reference sequence). The CDR3 is 15 residues long. V gave up 5 bases and J gave up 0 bases, with 11 bases separating them. CDR3 residues: CASSDQGRSGNTIYF. CDR3 sequence (DNA): TGTGCCAGCAGCGACCAGGGCCGCTCTGGAAACACCATATATTTT.

This chain links TRBV2 with TRBJ2-2; TRBD1 matches 7 bases. CDR3 size: 15 residues. CDR1 SNHLY and CDR2 FYNNEI come from the germline V gene. V lost 0 bases to trimming and J lost 4 bases; unmatched junction nucleotides: 2. The CDR3 region is CASSEAGGLTGELFF. The DNA for the CDR3 is TGTGCCAGCAGTGAAGCAGGGGGCCTCACCGGGGAGCTGTTTTTT.

CDR3 nucleotide sequence: TGTGCCAGCAGCTACCGGGACAGGGGGGACTATGGCTACACCTTC. As protein: CASSYRDRGDYGYTF. The V gene is TRBV7-8, the J gene TRBJ1-2, with TRBD1 matching 11 bases. CDR1 SGHVS and CDR2 FQNEAQ come from the germline V gene. With V trimmed by 4 bases and J by 3 bases, 4 bases remained unmatched. The CDR3 runs to 15 residues.

As concerns this clonotype: The junction and the germline gene differ at one end; a read error may be behind it. CDR3 in DNA: TGTGCCAGCAGTTACCTCCGATCGCCGGGGGAACTCCAAGAGTCCCAGTACTTC. This translates into CASSYLRSPGELQESQYF. The rearrangement uses TRBV6-2 or TRBV6-3 and TRBJ2-1; TRBD2 might be the D (6 bases). The tail of the sequence fits TRBJ2-5 better, so the J call may be wrong. The CDR3 contains 18 residues. Germline assignment: CDR1 MNHEY and CDR2 SVGEGT.

The genes are TRBV20-1 and TRBJ2-2; the D gene is possibly TRBD2 (6 bases). V was shortened by 3 bases and J by 1 base, with 12 bases between the two germline ends. Germline loops: CDR1 DFQATT, CDR2 SNEGSKA (reference sequence). The CDR3 covers 15 residues. The CDR3 loop reads CSASRGGVNTGELFF. The DNA of the CDR3 is TGCAGTGCTAGTCGTGGCGGGGTGAACACCGGGGAGCTGTTTTTT.

The V call is TRBV6-1, the J call TRBJ1-3, with D possibly being TRBD1 (6 bases). The V end was cut by 6 bases, the J end by 6 bases, with 21 bases between. The V gene's germline CDR1 is MNHNS and CDR2 SASEGT. This CDR3 is 16 amino acids long. CDR3 sequence reads: CASRSVWGRGENTIYF. CDR3 sequence (DNA): TGTGCCAGCAGATCGGTGTGGGGCAGGGGAGAAAACACCATATATTTT.

This clonotype came up once. The chain uses TRBV12-3 or TRBV12-4 and TRBJ1-2; D gene uncertain. The CDR3 length is 15 residues. Trimming shortened V by 3 bases and J by 4 bases, and 15 bases separated the two germline ends. The DNA of the CDR3 is TGTGCCAGCAGTTTGCGGCAGGAGAAGAGCTATGGCTACACCTTC. This gives the protein CASSLRQEKSYGYTF.

The chain combines TRBV28 with TRBJ1-2; D is undetermined. CDR1 and CDR2 from the germline V gene are MDHEN and SYDVKM. With 7 bases removed from V and 8 bases from J, the gap between germline ends came to 17 bases. CDR3 length: 13 amino acids. CDR3 sequence (DNA): TGTGCCAGCACCAAGGGAGGGAGAGGCGGCTACACCTTC. Residues: CASTKGGRGGYTF.

This chain links TRBV6-2 or TRBV6-3 with TRBJ2-3, with 7 positions matching TRBD1. CDR1 MNHEY and CDR2 SVGEGT come from the germline V gene. The junction had 11 bases not matched to a gene; V was cut back by 5 bases and J by 3 bases. CDR3 length equals 16 residues. The CDR3 reads CASSPSLGRGTDTQYF. In DNA, the CDR3 is TGTGCCAGCAGTCCCTCTCTAGGCAGGGGGACAGATACGCAGTATTTT.

This clonotype has a handful of counts. At one boundary the junction diverges from the germline segment, which might be a read error. This chain connects TRBV18 to TRBJ1-2; the match to TRBD1 covers 8 bases. The germline gives CDR1 KGHSH, CDR2 LQKENI. This CDR3 has 17 amino acids. This CDR3 reads CASSPLANRGKNYGYTF. The CDR3 DNA sequence: TGTGCCAGCTCCCCACTCGCAAACAGGGGGAAAAACTATGGCTACACCTTC.

This clonotype was counted a few times. The chain uses TRBV12-3 or TRBV12-4 and TRBJ1-1; possible D gene TRBD1, 5 bases. Trimming left V 1 base short and J 1 base short, with 13 bases between. The CDR3 spans 16 residues. CDR3 in DNA: TGTGCCAGCAGTTTAGGCCGGGGCAGCTGGAACACTGAAGCTTTCTTT. Its translation: CASSLGRGSWNTEAFF.

The rearrangement joins TRBV18 to TRBJ2-5; 7 bases align to TRBD1. V trimming: 4 bases; J trimming: 11 bases; junction bases outside the gene matches: 10. From germline, CDR1 is KGHSH and CDR2 LQKENI. This CDR3 is 13 amino acids long. The CDR3 loop is CASSLQTGEGQYF. Here the CDR3 DNA reads TGTGCCAGCTCACTACAAACAGGGGAAGGGCAGTACTTC. Variable domain in full (rest from reference TRBV18 and TRBJ2-5): NAGVMQNPRHLVRRRGQEARLRCSPMKGHSHVYWYRQLPEEGLKFMVYLQKENIIDESGMPKERFSAEFPKEGPSILRIQQVVRGDSAAYFCASSLQTGEGQYFGPGTRLLVL.

V and J are TRBV24-1 and TRBJ1-5; a possible D gene is TRBD1 (6 bases). Per the germline V gene, CDR1 is KGHDR and CDR2 is SFDVKD. This CDR3 is 18 amino acids long. V lost 1 base to trimming and J lost 1 base, with 16 bases between them. As DNA, the CDR3 is TGTGCCACCAGTGATTTTTGGACAGAACTAATAAGCAATCAGCCCCAGCATTTT. Its protein product is CATSDFWTELISNQPQHF.

CDR3 protein: CASSLGRTGFGEQYF. CDR3 nucleotide sequence: TGTGCCAGCAGCTTAGGTCGGACAGGGTTTGGCGAGCAGTACTTC. The J gene is TRBJ2-7, the V gene TRBV7-8, with 8 bases that match TRBD1. CDR1 is SGHVS, CDR2 FQNEAQ, per germline. The trim removed 1 base at V and 6 bases at J, leaving 8 bases unmatched. The CDR3 has 15 amino acids.

This chain links TRBV30 with TRBJ2-1; D remains ambiguous. The CDR3 consists of 11 residues. V gave up 3 bases and J gave up 1 base, with 1 base separating them. Germline CDR1 and CDR2: GTSNPN and SVGIG (reference sequence). DNA for the CDR3: TGTGCCTGGAGGTCCTACAATGAGCAGTTCTTC. Its protein product is CAWRSYNEQFF.

The genes are TRBV25-1 and TRBJ2-6, with D uncertain. V was shortened by 3 bases and J by 2 bases, with 11 bases between the two germline ends. CDR3 length: 16 amino acids. The germline CDR1 and CDR2 sequences are MGHDK and SYGVNS. CDR3 nucleotide sequence: TGTGCCAGCAGTGATCTCTCCTCAACTGGGGCCAACGTCCTGACTTTC. This gives the protein CASSDLSSTGANVLTF.

On this clonotype itself: At one boundary the junction diverges from the germline segment, which might be a read error. This sequence joins TRBV7-9 and TRBJ1-2, with D uncertain. The CDR3 runs 12 residues. Looked up from germline, CDR1 is SEHNR and CDR2 is FQNEAQ (reference sequence). CDR3 amino acids: CSSSFRGNGYTF. In DNA, the CDR3 is TGTTCCAGCAGCTTCCGAGGGAACGGCTACACCTTC.

The chain is built from TRBV28 and TRBJ1-4, with 7 bases fitting TRBD1. Germline trimming cut 6 bases from V and 5 bases from J; bases unmatched to any gene: 6. Germline V CDR1 and CDR2: MDHEN, SYDVKM. The CDR3 covers 14 residues. CDR3 protein: CASRSRGANEKLFF. CDR3 nucleotide sequence: TGTGCCAGCAGATCCAGGGGGGCGAATGAAAAACTGTTTTTT.

The rearrangement links TRBV20-1 to TRBJ1-2; 8 bases agree with TRBD1. The CDR3 extends over 13 amino acids. With V trimmed by 6 bases and J by 6 bases, 9 bases remained unmatched. Germline V CDR1 and CDR2: DFQATT, SNEGSKA (reference sequence). The CDR3 nucleotides are TGCAGTGCGATGGGACAGGATAGCCATGGCTACACCTTC. Protein product: CSAMGQDSHGYTF.